This TCR beta chain was recorded in a study of regulatory T cells in long-lasting Graves disease. CDR3 regions were amplified by Arm-PCR using iRepertoire HTBI primers to build TCR beta libraries. A single record per CDR3 protein comes from TCRdb applying MiXCR to the multiplex PCR reads. The table lists under 500,000 distinct CDR3 sequences, 16% of them singletons. This clonotype has a count of ten or more. As for time point: newly diagnosed GD, antithyroid drugs for less than 3 months. Construction of the TCR library relied on RNA isolated from PBMCs. V shed 3 bases and J shed 8 bases, with 16 bases lying between them. There are 15 residues in the CDR3. The sample also formed part of further work on T cells in Graves' hyperthyroidism and ophthalmopathy. That source reports: The HTBI primer set drove a first-round RT-PCR of the TCR CDR3.

The source material was peripheral blood mononuclear cells (PBMCs), sampled at new diagnosis, from a patient treated with antithyroid drugs. This receptor was taken from a woman in her twenties or thirties with Graves disease. The V gene is TRBV12-3 or TRBV12-4, the J gene TRBJ2-2; D possibly uses TRBD1 or TRBD2 (5 bases each). CDR3 protein: CASSLGTSDFGELFF. The CDR3 nucleotides are TGTGCCAGCAGTTTGGGGACCAGTGACTTTGGGGAGCTGTTTTTT.